Listed below are T cell receptor beta chains from one sample, sequenced in a study of cytomegalovirus exposure and HLA in healthy donors. TCRdb keeps only in-frame clones here, not all; method: immunoSEQ multiplex PCR. The table includes over 150,000 clones, 86% detected once. The source material was PBMCs. All receptors derive from a woman between 18 and 29 years old in good health and CMV-seronegative. The CDR3 runs from the conserved cysteine through the conserved F or W. D genes are given only for firm matches. Size values are once, few and many counts, or a class for expanded clones, and some rows have none.

clone_size,v_call,j_call,d_call,cdr3_nt,cdr3_aa
NA,TRBV13,TRBJ2-7,TRBD2,TGTGCCAGCAGCTCAGAAGGGGCTAGCGGGAGAAACGAGCAGTACTTC,CASSSEGASGRNEQYF
NA,TRBV30,TRBJ1-2,NA,TGTGCCTGGAGTGTACAGGAAGGCTACACCTTC,CAWSVQEGYTF
NA,TRBV5-6,TRBJ2-7,NA,TGTGCCAGCAGCTTGGGGGCCCCAAAGGAAGAGCAGTACTTC,CASSLGAPKEEQYF
NA,TRBV18,TRBJ1-2,TRBD1,TGTGCCAGCTCACCGTACAGGGGGCAGGGCTATGGCTACACCTTC,CASSPYRGQGYGYTF
NA,TRBV30,TRBJ2-3,NA,TGTGCCTGGTCTTTCCAGGGCACAGATACGCAGTATTTT,CAWSFQGTDTQYF
NA,TRBV4-2,TRBJ1-1,NA,TGTGCCAGCAGCCAAGATTTTGGGGCGACCACTGAAGCTTTCTTT,CASSQDFGATTEAFF
NA,TRBV19,TRBJ2-3,NA,TGTGCCAGTAGTTTCCGGGTTAGCACAGATACGCAGTATTTT,CASSFRVSTDTQYF
NA,TRBV27,TRBJ2-3,NA,TGTGCCAGCAGTTATATAGGGGCAGCAAGCACAGATACGCAGTATTTT,CASSYIGAASTDTQYF
NA,TRBV4-1,TRBJ2-7,TRBD1,TGCGCCAGCAGCCCTGGGACAGGGGGCTCCTACGAGCAGTACTTC,CASSPGTGGSYEQYF
NA,TRBV2,TRBJ2-7,TRBD1,TGTGCCAGCACGGAGGACAGGTTCAACCCCTACGAGCAGTACTTC,CASTEDRFNPYEQYF
NA,TRBV4-1,TRBJ2-5,NA,TGCGCCAGCAGCCAAGATTGGCTTCAAGAGACCCAGTACTTC,CASSQDWLQETQYF
NA,TRBV5-6,TRBJ1-2,TRBD1,TGTGCCAGCAGCTTAAGTCCGATAGGGACAGTTCAATATGGCTACACCTTC,CASSLSPIGTVQYGYTF
NA,TRBV27,TRBJ2-7,TRBD1,TGTGCCAGCAGTTTAACAGGGGCCCTCTACGAGCAGTACTTC,CASSLTGALYEQYF
NA,TRBV14,TRBJ1-1,NA,TGTGCCAGCAGCCCGAGGGTGGTCATGAACACTGAAGCTTTCTTT,CASSPRVVMNTEAFF
NA,TRBV5-6,TRBJ2-7,NA,TGTGCCAGCAGCTTCGTTGGGAGCTCCTACGAGCAGTACTTC,CASSFVGSSYEQYF
NA,TRBV30,TRBJ1-4,TRBD1,TGTGCCTGGTCACAATATGAGACAGGGAAGGAAAAACTGTTTTTT,CAWSQYETGKEKLFF
few,TRBV19,TRBJ1-2,NA,TGTGCCAGTAGTCGGCAGAAGACATCTAACTATGGCTACACCTTC,CASSRQKTSNYGYTF
NA,TRBV6-5,TRBJ1-2,NA,TGTGCCAGCAGTTACTCGAACAGGATAGATGGCTACACCTTC,CASSYSNRIDGYTF
NA,TRBV11-3,TRBJ2-1,NA,TGTGCCAGCAGCTTCCGGACCGGACAGTACAATGAGCAGTTCTTC,CASSFRTGQYNEQFF
NA,TRBV4-1,TRBJ2-7,TRBD1,TGCGCCAGCAGCCAAGGTCCACAGGGGAGCTACGAGCAGTACTTC,CASSQGPQGSYEQYF
few,TRBV7-8,TRBJ2-3,TRBD2,TGTGCCAGCAGCTTTGGACTAGCGGGGAGGAGATCAGATACGCAGTATTTT,CASSFGLAGRRSDTQYF
NA,TRBV10-1,TRBJ1-5,NA,TGCGCCAGTTCGGTGAAAATCGATCAGCCCCAGCATTTT,CASSVKIDQPQHF
few,TRBV9,TRBJ2-4,TRBD2,TGTGCCAGCAGCGTAGATGGGACTAGCGGAAACATTCAGTACTTC,CASSVDGTSGNIQYF
NA,TRBV7-2,TRBJ2-2,TRBD2,TGTGCCAGCAGCTTAGAGCCGGGACTAGCGGGAACCGGGGAGCTGTTTTTT,CASSLEPGLAGTGELFF
NA,TRBV6-5,TRBJ1-1,TRBD1,TGTGCCAGCTGGCGAGGGGGCGCGGGGACTGAAGCTTTCTTT,CASWRGGAGTEAFF
NA,TRBV5-4,TRBJ2-1,TRBD1,TGTGCCAGCAGCTTGGGTAGAGGGGGCGCGACGAGAGACAATGAGCAGTTCTTC,CASSLGRGGATRDNEQFF
NA,TRBV7-9,TRBJ2-5,NA,TGTGCCAGCAGCTCCTGGACTCAAAACAAAGAGACCCAGTACTTC,CASSSWTQNKETQYF
NA,TRBV19,TRBJ2-1,TRBD2,TGTGCCAGTCAGGCAGGGACTAGCGGATCCAGGGAGCAGTTCTTC,CASQAGTSGSREQFF
once,TRBV19,TRBJ2-2,TRBD2,TGTGCCAGTACCTTATCCGGGACTAGCGGTACCGGGGAGCTGTTTTTT,CASTLSGTSGTGELFF
NA,TRBV7-9,TRBJ2-7,TRBD1,TGTGCCAGCAGCGGACGACAGGGCACCTCGGACGAGCAGTACTTC,CASSGRQGTSDEQYF
NA,TRBV6-5,TRBJ1-1,NA,TGTGCCAGCCTAGCAGACTTGAACACTGAAGCTTTCTTT,CASLADLNTEAFF
once,TRBV10-1,TRBJ2-2,NA,TGCGCCAGCAGTGAGTCCGGAGACCTCACCGGGGAGCTGTTTTTT,CASSESGDLTGELFF
NA,TRBV27,TRBJ2-2,TRBD1,TGTGCCAGCAGTTTCGGACAGGGCAAGAACACCGGGGAGCTGTTTTTT,CASSFGQGKNTGELFF
NA,TRBV5-1,TRBJ2-1,NA,TGCGCCAGCAGCTTGAGGGGTGACAGTAATAATCAGTTCTTC,CASSLRGDSNNQFF
NA,TRBV27,TRBJ2-7,TRBD2,TGTGCCAGCAGTCCGAACCGACCGGGACTAGCGGGAGGGCTGTCCGGCGAGCAGTACTTC,CASSPNRPGLAGGLSGEQYF